Listed here is a single TCR beta chain. The CDR3 runs 15 residues. V shed 1 base and J 4 bases; nucleotides not matched to a gene: 5. CDR1 SGHDT and CDR2 YYEEEE come from the germline V gene. Original analysis: A productive frequency of 2.59 x 10-5 was the lowest detectable. Using immunoSEQ multiplex PCR, the repertoire was profiled, and TCRdb retains in-frame clones only, with some absent. The V and J calls and the clone size are those of that table, but D and trimming were determined from the DNA. The sample includes 35,000 or so clones, about nine tenths of them seen just once. The sample originates from a study of STAT5B mutations in CD4+ large granular lymphocyte leukemia.

The rearrangement joins TRBV5-6 to TRBJ2-1; 7 bases agree with TRBD2. Sequenced: CD4+ T cells from blood buffy coats. The receptor was derived from a human donor in good health. The CDR3 DNA reads as TGTGCCAGCAGCTTGAAACTAGCGACTTACAATGAGCAGTTCTTC. Its translation: CASSLKLATYNEQFF.